What follows is one TCR beta chain and its context. This entry is derived from a study of blood T cell repertoires in COVID-19. Turning to the study itself: Samples came from the United States, Italy and Spain, spanning acute and convalescent COVID-19. PBMCs, B-cell-depleted T cells, or T cells were the source of the cDNA or gDNA that made up the material.

Original analysis: Reference gene primers were amplified, and this amplification served to estimate nucleated cell counts. Method: immunoSEQ multiplex PCR; TCRdb's copy keeps in-frame clones and lacks some. That table is the source of V, J and clone size, and D and trimming were worked out from the DNA. The sample contains 150,000 or so clones, roughly 82% of which appear only once. This sequence originates from a woman between 45 and 60 years old in a cohort sampled during active or convalescent COVID-19. The sequenced sample consisted of peripheral blood.

This CDR3 is CASSQEFPDRSIQYF. The CDR3 DNA sequence: TGTGCCAGCAGCCAAGAATTTCCCGACAGGAGCATTCAGTACTTC. V is TRBV3-1 (or the pseudogene TRBV3-2) and J is TRBJ2-4; TRBD1 might be the D (6 bases). Germline CDR1 reads LGHDT; CDR2 reads YNNKEL (reference sequence). This CDR3 is 15 amino acids long. The V end lost 0 bases, the J end lost 9 bases, and 15 bases lay between the germline ends.